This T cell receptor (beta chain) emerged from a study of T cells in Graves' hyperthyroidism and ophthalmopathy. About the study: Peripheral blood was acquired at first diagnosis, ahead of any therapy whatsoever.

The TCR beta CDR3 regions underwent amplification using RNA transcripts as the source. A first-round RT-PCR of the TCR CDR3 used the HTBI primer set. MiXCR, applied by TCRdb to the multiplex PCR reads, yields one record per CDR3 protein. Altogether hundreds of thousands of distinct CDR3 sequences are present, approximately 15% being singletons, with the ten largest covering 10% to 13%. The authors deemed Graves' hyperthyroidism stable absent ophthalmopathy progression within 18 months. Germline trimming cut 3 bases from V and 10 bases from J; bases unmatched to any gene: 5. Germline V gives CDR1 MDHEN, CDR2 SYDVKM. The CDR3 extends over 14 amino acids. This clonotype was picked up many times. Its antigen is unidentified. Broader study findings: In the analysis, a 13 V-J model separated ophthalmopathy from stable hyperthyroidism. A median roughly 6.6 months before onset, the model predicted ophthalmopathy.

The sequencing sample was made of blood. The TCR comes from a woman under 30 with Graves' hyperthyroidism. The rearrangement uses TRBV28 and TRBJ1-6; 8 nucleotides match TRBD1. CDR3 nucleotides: TGTGCCAGCAGTTTTGACAGGGGCCAATCACCCCTCCACTTT. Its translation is CASSFDRGQSPLHF.